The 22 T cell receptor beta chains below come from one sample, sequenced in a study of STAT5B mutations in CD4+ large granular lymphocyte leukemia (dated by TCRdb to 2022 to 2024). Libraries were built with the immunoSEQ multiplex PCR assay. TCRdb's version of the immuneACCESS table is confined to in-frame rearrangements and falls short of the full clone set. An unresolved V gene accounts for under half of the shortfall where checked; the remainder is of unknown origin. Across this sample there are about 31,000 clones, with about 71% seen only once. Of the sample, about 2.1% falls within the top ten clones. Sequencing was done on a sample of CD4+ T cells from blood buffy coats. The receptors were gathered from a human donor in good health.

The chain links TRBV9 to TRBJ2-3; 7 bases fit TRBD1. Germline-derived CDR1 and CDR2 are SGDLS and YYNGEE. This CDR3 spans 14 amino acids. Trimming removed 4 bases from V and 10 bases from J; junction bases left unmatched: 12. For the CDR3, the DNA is TGTGCCAGCAGCCCAGGGACCATGCAGGGGGCGCAGTATTTT. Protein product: CASSPGTMQGAQYF. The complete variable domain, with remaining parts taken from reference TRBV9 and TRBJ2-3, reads DSGVTQTPKHLITATGQRVTLRCSPRSGDLSVYWYQQSLDQGLQFLIQYYNGEERAKGNILERFSAQQFPDLHSELNLSSLELGDSALYFCASSPGTMQGAQYFGPGTRLTVL.

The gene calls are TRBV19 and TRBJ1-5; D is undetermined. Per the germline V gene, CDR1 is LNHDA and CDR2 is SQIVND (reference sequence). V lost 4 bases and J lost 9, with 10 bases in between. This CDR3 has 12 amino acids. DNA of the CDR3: TGTGCCAGTAGTACCATCAGCGGGCCCCAGCATTTT. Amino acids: CASSTISGPQHF.

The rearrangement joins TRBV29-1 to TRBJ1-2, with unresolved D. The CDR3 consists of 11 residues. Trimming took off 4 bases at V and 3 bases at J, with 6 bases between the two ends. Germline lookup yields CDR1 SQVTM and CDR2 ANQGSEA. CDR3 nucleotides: TGCAGCGTTGGTTACGACTATGGCTACACCTTC. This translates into CSVGYDYGYTF.

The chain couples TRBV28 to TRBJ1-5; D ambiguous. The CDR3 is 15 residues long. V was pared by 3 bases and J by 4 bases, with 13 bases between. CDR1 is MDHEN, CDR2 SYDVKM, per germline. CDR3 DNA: TGTGCCAGCAGTTTCTCGGCGTCTCCGAATCAGCCCCAGCATTTT. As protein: CASSFSASPNQPQHF.

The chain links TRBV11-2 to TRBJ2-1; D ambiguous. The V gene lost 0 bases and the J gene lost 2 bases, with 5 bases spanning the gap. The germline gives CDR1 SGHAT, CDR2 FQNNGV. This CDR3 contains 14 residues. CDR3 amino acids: CASSLDRTYNEQFF. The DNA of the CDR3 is TGTGCCAGCAGCTTAGATAGAACCTACAATGAGCAGTTCTTC. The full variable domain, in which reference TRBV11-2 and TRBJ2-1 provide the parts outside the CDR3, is EAGVAQSPRYKIIEKRQSVAFWCNPISGHATLYWYQQILGQGPKLLIQFQNNGVVDDSQLPKDRFSAERLKGVDSTLKIQPAKLEDSAVYLCASSLDRTYNEQFFGPGTRLTVL.

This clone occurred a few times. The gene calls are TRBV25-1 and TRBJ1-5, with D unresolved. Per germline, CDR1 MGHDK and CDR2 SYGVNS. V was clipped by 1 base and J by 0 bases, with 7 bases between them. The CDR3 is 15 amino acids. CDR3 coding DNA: TGTGCCAGCAGTGAATTCAGAGGTAGCAATCAGCCCCAGCATTTT. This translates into CASSEFRGSNQPQHF.

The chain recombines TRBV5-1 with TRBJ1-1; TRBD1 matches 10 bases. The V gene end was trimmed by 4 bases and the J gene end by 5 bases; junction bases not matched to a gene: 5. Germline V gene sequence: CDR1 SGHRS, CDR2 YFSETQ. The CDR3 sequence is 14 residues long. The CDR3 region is CASSRDRGGTEAFF. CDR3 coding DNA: TGCGCCAGCAGCCGGGACAGGGGAGGGACTGAAGCTTTCTTT.

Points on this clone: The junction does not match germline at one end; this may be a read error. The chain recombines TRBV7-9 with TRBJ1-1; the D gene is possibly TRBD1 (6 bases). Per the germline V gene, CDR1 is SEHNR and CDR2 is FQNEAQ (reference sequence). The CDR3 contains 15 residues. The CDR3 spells CASSLAYRVGTEAFF. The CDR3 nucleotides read TGTGCCAGCAGCCTAGCCTACAGGGTGGGTACTGAAGCTTTCTTT.

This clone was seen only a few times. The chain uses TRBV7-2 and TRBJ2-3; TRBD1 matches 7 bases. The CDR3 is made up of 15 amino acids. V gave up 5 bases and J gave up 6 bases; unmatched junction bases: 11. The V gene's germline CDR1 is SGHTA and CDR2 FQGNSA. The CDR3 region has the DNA TGTGCCAGCAGCCTAACCATGACAGGGCTGGATACGCAGTATTTT. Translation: CASSLTMTGLDTQYF.

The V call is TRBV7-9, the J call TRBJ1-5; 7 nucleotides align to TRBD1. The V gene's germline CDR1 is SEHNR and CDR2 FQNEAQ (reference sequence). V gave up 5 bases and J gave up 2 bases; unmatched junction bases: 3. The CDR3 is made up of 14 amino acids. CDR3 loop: CASSRGGGNQPQHF. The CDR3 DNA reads TGTGCCAGCAGCCGAGGGGGCGGCAATCAGCCCCAGCATTTT.

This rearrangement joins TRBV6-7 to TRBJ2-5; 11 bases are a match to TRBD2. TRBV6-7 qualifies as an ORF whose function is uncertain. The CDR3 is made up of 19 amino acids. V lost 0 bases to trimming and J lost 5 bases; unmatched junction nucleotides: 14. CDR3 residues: CASSYSVGYSGGAGETQYF. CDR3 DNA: TGTGCCAGCAGTTACTCGGTAGGGTATAGCGGGGGGGCCGGCGAGACCCAGTACTTC.

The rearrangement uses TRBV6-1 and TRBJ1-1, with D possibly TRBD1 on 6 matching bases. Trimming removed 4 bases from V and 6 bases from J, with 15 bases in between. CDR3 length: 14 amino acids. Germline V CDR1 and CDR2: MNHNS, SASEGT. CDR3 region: CASSGGARRPEAFF. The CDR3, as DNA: TGTGCCAGCAGTGGGGGGGCACGCAGGCCTGAAGCTTTCTTT.

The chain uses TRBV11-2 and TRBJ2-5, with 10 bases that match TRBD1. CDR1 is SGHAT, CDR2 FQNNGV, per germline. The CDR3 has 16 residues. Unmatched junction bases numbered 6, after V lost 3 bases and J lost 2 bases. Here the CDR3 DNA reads TGTGCCAGCAGCTTCCGGGACAGGGGTCTTCAAGAGACCCAGTACTTC. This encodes CASSFRDRGLQETQYF.

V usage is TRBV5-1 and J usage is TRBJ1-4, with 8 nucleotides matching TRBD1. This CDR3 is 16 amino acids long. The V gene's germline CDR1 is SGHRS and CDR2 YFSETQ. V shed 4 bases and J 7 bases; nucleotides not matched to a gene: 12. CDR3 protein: CASSAGTGPLGEKLFF. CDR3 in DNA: TGCGCCAGCAGCGCCGGGACAGGCCCTTTGGGTGAAAAACTGTTTTTT. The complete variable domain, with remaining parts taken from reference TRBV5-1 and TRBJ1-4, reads KAGVTQTPRYLIKTRGQQVTLSCSPISGHRSVSWYQQTPGQGLQFLFEYFSETQRNKGNFPGRFSGRQFSNSRSEMNVSTLELGDSALYLCASSAGTGPLGEKLFFGSGTQLSVL.

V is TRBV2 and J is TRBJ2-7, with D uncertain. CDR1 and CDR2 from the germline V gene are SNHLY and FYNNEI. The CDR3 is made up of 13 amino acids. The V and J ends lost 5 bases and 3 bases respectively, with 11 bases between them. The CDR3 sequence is CASSKTADYEQYF. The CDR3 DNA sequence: TGTGCCAGCAGTAAAACGGCAGACTACGAGCAGTACTTC.

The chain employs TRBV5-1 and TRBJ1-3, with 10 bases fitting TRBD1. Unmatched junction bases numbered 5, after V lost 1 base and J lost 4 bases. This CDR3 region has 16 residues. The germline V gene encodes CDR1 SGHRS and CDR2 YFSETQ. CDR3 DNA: TGCGCCAGCAGCTTGTGGGGACAGGGGACGGGAAACACCATATATTTT. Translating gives CASSLWGQGTGNTIYF.

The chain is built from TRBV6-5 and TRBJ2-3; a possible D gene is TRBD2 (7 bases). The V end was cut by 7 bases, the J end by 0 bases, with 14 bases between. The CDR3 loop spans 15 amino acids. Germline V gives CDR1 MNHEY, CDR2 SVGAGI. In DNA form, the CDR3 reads TGTGCCAGCAACCGGGGGGCCCTTAGCACAGATACGCAGTATTTT. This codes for CASNRGALSTDTQYF.

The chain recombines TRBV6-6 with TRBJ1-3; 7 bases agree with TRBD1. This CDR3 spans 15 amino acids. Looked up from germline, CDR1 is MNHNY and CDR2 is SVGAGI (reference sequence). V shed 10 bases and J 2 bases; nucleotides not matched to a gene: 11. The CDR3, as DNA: TGTGCCACCACAGCCTACAGGGGACCTGGAAACACCATATATTTT. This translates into CATTAYRGPGNTIYF.

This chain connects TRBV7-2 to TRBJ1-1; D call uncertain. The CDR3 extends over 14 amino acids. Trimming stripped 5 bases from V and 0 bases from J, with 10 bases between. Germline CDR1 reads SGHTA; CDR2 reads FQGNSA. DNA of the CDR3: TGTGCCAGCAGCCCCGGACGGCTGAACACTGAAGCTTTCTTT. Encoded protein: CASSPGRLNTEAFF.

This CDR3 reads CSARGGYGYTF. The CDR3 region has the DNA TGCAGTGCTAGGGGAGGCTATGGCTACACCTTC. The chain joins TRBV20-1 to TRBJ1-2; D gene unclear. CDR1 and CDR2 from the germline V gene are DFQATT and SNEGSKA (reference sequence). The CDR3 runs to 11 residues. Trimming took off 3 bases at V and 4 bases at J, with 6 bases between the two ends.

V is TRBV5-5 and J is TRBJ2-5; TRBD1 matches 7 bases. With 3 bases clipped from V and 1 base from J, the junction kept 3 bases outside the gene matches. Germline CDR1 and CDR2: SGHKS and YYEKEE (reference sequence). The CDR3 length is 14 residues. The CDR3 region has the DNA TGTGCCAGCAGCTCACAGGGGCTCCAAGAGACCCAGTACTTC. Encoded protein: CASSSQGLQETQYF.

CDR3 bases: TGCGCCAGCAGCCAAGTCTCCGGCGGGATTGGAGGCTACACCTTC. Protein sequence: CASSQVSGGIGGYTF. The chain links TRBV4-3 to TRBJ1-2; D uncertain. V lost 1 base and J 8 bases, leaving 17 bases between the germline ends. Per germline, CDR1 LGHNA and CDR2 YSLEER. The CDR3 loop spans 15 amino acids.